This TCR beta chain was identified in a study of blood T cell repertoires in COVID-19. This CDR3 region has 17 residues. CDR1 and CDR2 from the germline V gene are LNHDA and SQIVND (reference sequence). The V end was cut by 3 bases, the J end by 2 bases, with 16 bases between. Data came from immunoSEQ multiplex PCR; TCRdb stores just in-frame clones and leaves some out. The table records fewer than 300,000 clones, around 85% of them present only once. In this sample, this clone turned up a few times. Sequencing used peripheral blood. The V and J genes are TRBV19 and TRBJ2-2; unclear D gene. This clonotype originated in a woman between 25 and 40 years old with COVID-19, enrolled during active disease. The CDR3 sequence: CASSIRPPSINTGELFF. The CDR3 coding sequence is TGTGCCAGTAGTATTCGTCCCCCGAGCATTAACACCGGGGAGCTGTTTTTT.